The 30 T cell receptor beta chains in this list originate from one sample, sequenced in a study of T cells after yellow fever vaccination. TCRdb recomputed calls from the 5' RACE reads with MiXCR, one row per CDR3 protein. The data contain roughly 520,000 distinct CDR3 sequences, just over 20% of them singletons. Specimen: PBMCs, collected about 20 days after the first yellow fever vaccination. Receptors were obtained from a man aged 18 to 29 who received the YFV17D yellow fever vaccine.

The gene calls are TRBV7-2 and TRBJ2-3; the D is unclear. V lost 1 base and J lost 2, with 10 bases in between. CDR3 size: 15 residues. Germline V lookup: CDR1 SGHTA, CDR2 FQGNSA. CDR3 protein: CASSLEPSPTDTQYF. CDR3 DNA sequence: TGTGCCAGCAGCTTAGAGCCTTCCCCCACAGATACGCAGTATTTT.

At least ten counts were recorded for this clonotype. V gene TRBV12-3 or TRBV12-4 combines with J gene TRBJ1-1, with D possibly TRBD1 on 6 matching bases. Trimming stripped 2 bases from V and 5 bases from J, with 12 bases between. CDR3 length equals 14 residues. CDR3 loop: CASSLLQGYTEAFF. CDR3 DNA: TGTGCCAGCAGTTTATTACAGGGCTATACTGAAGCTTTCTTT.

This clonotype was observed a handful of times. The chain is built from TRBV5-1 and TRBJ2-1; possibly TRBD2 for D (6 bases). CDR3 length: 15 amino acids. Trimming removed 7 bases at V and 4 bases at J, with 18 bases between. Germline lookup yields CDR1 SGHRS and CDR2 YFSETQ. The CDR3 here is CASQLRPGLYNEQFF. CDR3 bases: TGCGCCAGCCAGTTGCGCCCGGGACTTTACAATGAGCAGTTCTTC.

In its sample, this clonotype was seen a few times. The chain is built from TRBV5-5 and TRBJ2-2; 14 bases map to TRBD2. V gave up 3 bases and J gave up 4 bases; unmatched junction bases: 8. Germline V CDR1 and CDR2: SGHKS, YYEKEE (reference sequence). The CDR3 has 18 amino acids. CDR3 residues: CASSWRLAGGPGTGELFF. The CDR3 DNA follows: TGTGCCAGCAGCTGGAGACTAGCGGGGGGGCCGGGCACCGGGGAGCTGTTTTTT.

This clonotype has more than one count but fewer than ten. The chain recombines TRBV4-3 with TRBJ2-5, with D tentatively TRBD1 (6 bases). Germline values: CDR1 LGHNA, CDR2 YSLEER. The CDR3 runs to 18 residues. V lost 0 bases, J lost 1 base, and 18 bases lay in between. The CDR3 here is CASSQDLGTGTSQETQYF. CDR3 sequence (DNA): TGCGCCAGCAGCCAAGATTTGGGGACGGGGACATCCCAAGAGACCCAGTACTTC.

This clonotype was observed at least ten times. This chain uses TRBV7-2 with TRBJ2-7; TRBD2 is a possible D gene (6 bases). Trimming shortened V by 5 bases and J by 4 bases, and 18 bases separated the two germline ends. The V gene's germline CDR1 is SGHTA and CDR2 FQGNSA. This CDR3 is built from 15 residues. CDR3 in amino acids: CASSPSSRGLYEQYF. DNA of the CDR3: TGTGCCAGCAGCCCCAGCAGTCGGGGGTTGTACGAGCAGTACTTC.

This clonotype showed up just a few times. This chain connects TRBV20-1 to TRBJ2-5, with no clear D. Germline loops: CDR1 DFQATT, CDR2 SNEGSKA (reference sequence). The CDR3 is 13 amino acids. Trimming removed 0 bases from V and 4 bases from J, with 9 bases in between. CDR3 coding DNA: TGCAGTGCTAGAGATATCCTAGTAGAGACCCAGTACTTC. Its protein is CSARDILVETQYF.

Turning to this clonotype: This may arise from a read error, as a much more abundant clone is one base away. This chain joins TRBV7-2 and TRBJ2-7; D uncertain. The germline V gene encodes CDR1 SGHTA and CDR2 FQGNSA. The CDR3 consists of 13 residues. The CDR3 nucleotides read TGTGCCAGCATCTTAGTGGTAGGCCTCGAGCAGTACTTC. It is translated as CASILVVGLEQYF.

This chain uses TRBV7-8 with TRBJ2-1, with D perhaps assigned TRBD1 or TRBD2 (5 bases each). The CDR3 has 14 residues. The V gene's germline CDR1 is SGHVS and CDR2 FQNEAQ. Between the trimmed V and J ends, which lost 8 bases and 4 bases, there was a span of 15 bases. The CDR3 region is CASLPGPRYNEQFF. The CDR3 coding sequence is TGTGCCAGCCTGCCGGGACCACGTTACAATGAGCAGTTCTTC.

This clonotype has ten or more counts. The rearrangement links TRBV7-2 to TRBJ1-6, with D possibly TRBD1 on 6 matching bases. Deletions cut 5 bases from V and 6 bases from J, with 17 bases between. The CDR3 spans 16 residues. Germline values: CDR1 SGHTA, CDR2 FQGNSA. In nucleotides, the CDR3 is TGTGCCAGCAGCCCAGGGGTAGTCAGGGGTAATTCACCCCTCCACTTT. This sequence encodes CASSPGVVRGNSPLHF.

The gene calls are TRBV7-2 and TRBJ1-6; D unclear. Trimming left V 5 bases short and J 8 bases short, with 13 bases between. The germline V gene encodes CDR1 SGHTA and CDR2 FQGNSA. The CDR3 runs to 14 residues. CDR3 bases: TGTGCCAGCAGCCAAAATCCGGGGTATTCACCCCTCCACTTT. It encodes CASSQNPGYSPLHF.

The DNA for the CDR3 is TGTGCCAGCAGCCAACCGACAGGGTTAGCCACCGGGGAGCTGTTTTTT. This gives the protein CASSQPTGLATGELFF. J is TRBJ2-2 and V is TRBV3-1; TRBD1 matches at 7 bases. Germline CDR1 is LGHDT and CDR2 is YNNKEL (reference sequence). CDR3 length equals 16 residues. With 2 bases clipped from V and 4 bases from J, the junction kept 7 bases outside the gene matches.

This clonotype was seen a handful of times. The gene calls are TRBV6-1 and TRBJ1-2; D ambiguous. The CDR3 length is 14 residues. Germline lookup yields CDR1 MNHNS and CDR2 SASEGT. Trimming pared 3 bases from V and 2 bases from J, leaving 10 bases between. The CDR3 DNA follows: TGTGCCAGCAGTGACCGGACGGAAAACTATGGCTACACCTTC. It translates to CASSDRTENYGYTF.

This rearrangement joins TRBV4-2 to TRBJ1-4; the D is unclear. The V end was cut by 0 bases, the J end by 2 bases, with 10 bases between. This CDR3 has 16 residues. The germline CDR1 and CDR2 sequences are LGHNA and YNFKEQ. The CDR3, as DNA: TGTGCCAGCAGCCAAGAGGCGAGTAGGACTAATGAAAAACTGTTTTTT. It codes for CASSQEASRTNEKLFF.

This clonotype was seen at least ten times. This sequence joins TRBV7-2 and TRBJ2-7, with a possible D match to TRBD1 (6 bases). CDR1 is SGHTA, CDR2 FQGNSA, per germline. The CDR3 contains 13 residues. The ends were cut back, 3 bases at V and 4 bases at J, with 10 bases in the middle. CDR3 residues: CASSLTDSYEQYF. The DNA for the CDR3 is TGTGCCAGCAGCTTGACGGACAGTTACGAGCAGTACTTC. The whole variable domain, filled in from reference TRBV7-2 and TRBJ2-7, reads GAGVSQSPSNKVTEKGKDVELRCDPISGHTALYWYRQSLGQGLEFLIYFQGNSAPDKSGLPSDRFSAERTGGSVSTLTIQRTQQEDSAVYLCASSLTDSYEQYFGPGTRLTVT.

The chain uses TRBV29-1 and TRBJ2-7; TRBD1 aligns across 10 bases. Trimming cost V 4 bases and J 1 base; bases outside gene matches: 10. Germline lookup yields CDR1 SQVTM and CDR2 ANQGSEA. The CDR3 consists of 16 residues. The CDR3 DNA follows: TGCAGCGTTGTCCGCCTGGGGACAGGGGTGTCCTACGAGCAGTACTTC. Encoded protein: CSVVRLGTGVSYEQYF.

This clonotype was seen a handful of times. The junction and the germline gene differ at one end; a read error may be behind it. This chain connects TRBV2 to TRBJ2-3, with 9 nucleotides matching TRBD1. This CDR3 contains 14 residues. Germline lookup yields CDR1 SNHLY and CDR2 FYNNEI. CDR3 sequence: CASREDRGTDTQYF. The CDR3 DNA is TGTGCCAGCAGGGAAGACAGGGGGACGGATACGCAGTATTTT.

This clonotype has at least ten counts. The junction departs from germline at one end; a sequencing error may be responsible. The gene calls are TRBV5-1 and TRBJ2-3; no reliable D call. The germline V gene encodes CDR1 SGHRS and CDR2 YFSETQ. The CDR3 is made up of 14 amino acids. The CDR3 DNA follows: TGTGCCAGCACCCGCGGTGGGGGCACAGATACGCAGTATTTT. As protein: CASTRGGGTDTQYF.

This clonotype was counted a few times. The chain recombines TRBV4-3 with TRBJ2-1, with 7 bases matching TRBD1. CDR1 is LGHNA, CDR2 YSLEER, per germline. The CDR3 totals 17 residues. V shed 1 base and J 3 bases; nucleotides not matched to a gene: 9. In DNA, the CDR3 is TGCGCCAGCAGCCAAGCCCCGACAGGGATGGGCTACAATGAGCAGTTCTTC. It is translated as CASSQAPTGMGYNEQFF.

This clonotype was observed a few times. The chain combines TRBV12-3 or TRBV12-4 with TRBJ2-2; D not resolved. Between the trimmed V and J ends, which lost 8 bases and 0 bases, there was a span of 10 bases. This CDR3 region has 14 residues. The CDR3 is CASVLLANTGELFF. CDR3 DNA sequence: TGTGCCAGCGTCCTCCTCGCGAACACCGGGGAGCTGTTTTTT.

J is TRBJ1-2 and V is TRBV7-2; weak D call: TRBD1 (6 bases). Germline V gene lookup returns CDR1 SGHTA and CDR2 FQGNSA. Trimming removed 4 bases from V and 7 bases from J, with 13 bases in between. The CDR3 covers 13 residues. CDR3 in DNA: TGTGCCAGCAGCTCGCGTCGGGACACTGGCTACACCTTC. Encoded protein: CASSSRRDTGYTF.

This chain joins TRBV10-2 and TRBJ1-5; 8 nucleotides agree with TRBD1. J was trimmed by 4 bases and V by 2 bases; bases with no gene match: 7. The CDR3 is 16 residues long. The germline CDR1 and CDR2 sequences are WSHSY and SAAADI. The CDR3 nucleotides read TGCGCCAGCAGTGAGCATGACAGGGGATGGAATCAGCCCCAGCATTTT. It translates to CASSEHDRGWNQPQHF.

The V and J genes are TRBV20-1 and TRBJ1-4; D uncertain. This CDR3 is 14 amino acids long. Germline lookup yields CDR1 DFQATT and CDR2 SNEGSKA (reference sequence). Trimming stripped 2 bases from V and 4 bases from J, with 11 bases between. In DNA, the CDR3 is TGCAGTGCTAGAAGGGCAGGTGATAATGAAAAACTGTTTTTT. Translated: CSARRAGDNEKLFF.

The rearrangement uses TRBV2 and TRBJ2-5; tentatively, D is TRBD2 (6 bases). The CDR3 length is 14 residues. V lost 5 bases, J lost 2 bases, and 12 bases lay in between. CDR1 is SNHLY, CDR2 FYNNEI, per germline. CDR3 in DNA: TGTGCCAGCAGTCCTGGGGGGATACAAGAGACCCAGTACTTC. Translation gives CASSPGGIQETQYF.

The rearrangement links TRBV5-1 to TRBJ2-3; 10 bases match TRBD2. The CDR3 contains 17 residues. The germline V gene has CDR1 SGHRS and CDR2 YFSETQ. V lost 0 bases, J lost 3 bases, and 7 bases stayed unmatched. The CDR3 here is CASSLGSSGGITDTQYF. The CDR3 bases are TGCGCCAGCAGCTTGGGGTCTAGCGGGGGAATTACAGATACGCAGTATTTT.

The chain links TRBV7-2 to TRBJ1-3, with 7 bases identical to TRBD1. J lost 4 bases, V lost 1 base, and 4 bases had no gene match. The CDR3 contains 15 residues. Germline V CDR1 and CDR2: SGHTA, FQGNSA. CDR3: CASSLEEGQGNTIYF. The CDR3 DNA reads as TGTGCCAGCAGCTTAGAAGAGGGACAGGGAAACACCATATATTTT.

The V gene is TRBV7-9, the J gene TRBJ2-2; tentative D call: TRBD1 (6 bases). Germline CDR1 SEHNR, CDR2 FQNEAQ (reference sequence). The V and J ends lost 5 bases and 8 bases respectively, with 15 bases between them. CDR3 length: 14 residues. CDR3 coding DNA: TGTGCCAGCAGCACCACAGGGCCCCGAGGGGAGCTGTTTTTT. Its translation is CASSTTGPRGELFF.

This clonotype was recorded a few times. The V call is TRBV7-2, the J call TRBJ2-7; D gene uncertain. The CDR3 extends over 15 amino acids. In germline, CDR1 is SGHTA, CDR2 FQGNSA. V gave up 5 bases and J gave up 0 bases, with 14 bases separating them. CDR3: CASSPRTTSSYEQYF. As DNA, the CDR3 is TGTGCCAGCAGCCCCAGAACTACAAGCTCCTACGAGCAGTACTTC. Full variable domain (remainder filled in from reference TRBV7-2 and TRBJ2-7): GAGVSQSPSNKVTEKGKDVELRCDPISGHTALYWYRQSLGQGLEFLIYFQGNSAPDKSGLPSDRFSAERTGGSVSTLTIQRTQQEDSAVYLCASSPRTTSSYEQYFGPGTRLTVT.

The chain has TRBV7-8 and TRBJ2-7, with D perhaps TRBD2 (7 bases). Trimming removed 2 bases from V and 0 bases from J, with 14 bases in between. CDR3 length: 16 amino acids. Germline assignment: CDR1 SGHVS and CDR2 FQNEAQ. The CDR3 sequence: CASSLWGGPSSYEQYF. CDR3 coding DNA: TGTGCCAGCAGCTTATGGGGGGGGCCTAGCTCCTACGAGCAGTACTTC.

The chain carries TRBV18 and TRBJ1-4; 7 bases map to TRBD1. The junction had 3 bases not matched to a gene; V was cut back by 3 bases and J by 8 bases. Germline CDR1 and CDR2: KGHSH and LQKENI. The CDR3 consists of 13 residues. The DNA of the CDR3 is TGTGCCAGCTCACCGACAGGGAGCGAAAAACTGTTTTTT. This codes for CASSPTGSEKLFF.